Here is one TCR beta chain with its context. Its target is not known. Treatment given: approximately 9-day PBMC culture with coronavirus spike peptide pools or control peptides (ViraFEST assay). US Alpha, Beta and Delta variants postdated the positive PCR dates, which ran from March to December 2020. Unmatched junction bases numbered 5, after V lost 0 bases and J lost 0 bases. Germline CDR1 is SEHNR and CDR2 is FQNEAQ (reference sequence). The length of the CDR3 is 17 residues. Scientists ran DNA taken from cultured CD4+ T cells through the Oncomine TCR Beta short-read assay for sequencing. TCRdb processed the PCR reads anew with MiXCR; each CDR3 protein has one entry. The repertoire consists of some 13,000 distinct CDR3 sequences, with roughly 60% occurring once and the leading ten covering around 17%. The data belong to a study of vaccination and CD4 T cells after COVID-19. Study-wide results and limits: Researchers report that 304 of 307 vaccine-specific clones in convalescent patients proved spike mono-reactive.

The V call is TRBV7-9, the J call TRBJ2-3; the match to TRBD2 covers 8 bases. The sample was CD4+ T cells from blood, cultured in vitro. This sequence originates from a human donor who had recovered from COVID-19. The CDR3 reads CASSLAQVAGSTDTQYF. CDR3 bases: TGTGCCAGCAGCTTAGCGCAGGTAGCGGGAAGCACAGATACGCAGTATTTT. The full variable domain, completed using reference TRBV7-9 and TRBJ2-3, is DTGVSQNPRHKITKRGQNVTFRCDPISEHNRLYWYRQTLGQGPEFLTYFQNEAQLEKSRLLSDRFSAERPKGSFSTLEIQRTEQGDSAMYLCASSLAQVAGSTDTQYFGPGTRLTVL.